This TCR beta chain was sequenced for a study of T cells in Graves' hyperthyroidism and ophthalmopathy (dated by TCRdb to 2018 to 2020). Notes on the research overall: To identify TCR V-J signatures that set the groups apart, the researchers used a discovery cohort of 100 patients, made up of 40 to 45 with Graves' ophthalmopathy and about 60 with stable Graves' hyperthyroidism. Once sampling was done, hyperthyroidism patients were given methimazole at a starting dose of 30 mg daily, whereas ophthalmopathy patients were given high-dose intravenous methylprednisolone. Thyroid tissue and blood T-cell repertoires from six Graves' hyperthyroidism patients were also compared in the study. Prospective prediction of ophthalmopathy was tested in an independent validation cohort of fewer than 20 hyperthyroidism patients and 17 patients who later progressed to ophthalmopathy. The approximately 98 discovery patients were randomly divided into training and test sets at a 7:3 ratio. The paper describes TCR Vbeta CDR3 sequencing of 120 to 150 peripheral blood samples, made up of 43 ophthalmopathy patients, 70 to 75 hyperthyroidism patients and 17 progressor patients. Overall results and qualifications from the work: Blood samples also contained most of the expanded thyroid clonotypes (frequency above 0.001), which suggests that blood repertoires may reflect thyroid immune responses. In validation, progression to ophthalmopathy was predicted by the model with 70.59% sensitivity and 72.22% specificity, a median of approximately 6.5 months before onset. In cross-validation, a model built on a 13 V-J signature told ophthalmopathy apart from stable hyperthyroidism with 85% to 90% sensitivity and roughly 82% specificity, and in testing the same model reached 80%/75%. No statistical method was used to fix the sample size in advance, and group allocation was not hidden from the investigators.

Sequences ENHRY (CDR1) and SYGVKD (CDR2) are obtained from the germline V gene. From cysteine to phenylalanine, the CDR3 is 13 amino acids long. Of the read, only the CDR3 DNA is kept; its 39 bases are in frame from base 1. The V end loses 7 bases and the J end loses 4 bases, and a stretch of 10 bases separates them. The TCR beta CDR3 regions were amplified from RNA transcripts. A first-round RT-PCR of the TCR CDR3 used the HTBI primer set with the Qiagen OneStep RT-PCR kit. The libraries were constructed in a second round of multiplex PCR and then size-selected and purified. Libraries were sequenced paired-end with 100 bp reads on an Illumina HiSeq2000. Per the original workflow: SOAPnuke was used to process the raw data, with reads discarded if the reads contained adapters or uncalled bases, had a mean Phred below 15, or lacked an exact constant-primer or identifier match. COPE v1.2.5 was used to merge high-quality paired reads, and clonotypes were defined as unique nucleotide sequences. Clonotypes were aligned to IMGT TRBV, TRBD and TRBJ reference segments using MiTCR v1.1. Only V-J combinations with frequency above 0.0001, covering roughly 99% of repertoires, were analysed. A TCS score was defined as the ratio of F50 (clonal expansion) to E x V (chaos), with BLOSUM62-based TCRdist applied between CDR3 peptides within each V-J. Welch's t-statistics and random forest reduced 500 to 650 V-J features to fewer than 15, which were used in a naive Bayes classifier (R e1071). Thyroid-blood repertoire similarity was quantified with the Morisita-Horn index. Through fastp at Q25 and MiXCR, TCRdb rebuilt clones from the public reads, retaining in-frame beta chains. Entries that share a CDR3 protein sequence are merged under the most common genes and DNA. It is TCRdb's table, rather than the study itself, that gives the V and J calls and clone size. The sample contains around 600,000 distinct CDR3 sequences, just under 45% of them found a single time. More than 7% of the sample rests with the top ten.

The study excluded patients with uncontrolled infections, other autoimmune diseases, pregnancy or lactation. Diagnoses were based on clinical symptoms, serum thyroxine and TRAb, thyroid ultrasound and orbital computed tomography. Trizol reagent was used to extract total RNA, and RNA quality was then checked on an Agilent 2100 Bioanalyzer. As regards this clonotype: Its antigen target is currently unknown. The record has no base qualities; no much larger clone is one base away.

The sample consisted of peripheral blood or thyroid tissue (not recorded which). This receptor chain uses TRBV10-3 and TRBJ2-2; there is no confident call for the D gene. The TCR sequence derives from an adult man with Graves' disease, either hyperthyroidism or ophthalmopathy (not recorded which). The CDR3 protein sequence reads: CAIKGRPTGELFF. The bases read TGTGCCATCAAGGGCAGGCCCACCGGGGAGCTGTTTTTT.